A single sample gave rise to the 12 T cell receptor beta chains below, sequenced in a study of blood T cell repertoires in COVID-19. TCRdb's copy holds only in-frame clones and misses some; the assay was immunoSEQ multiplex PCR. The table includes about 200,000 clones, about 78% detected once. Material: peripheral blood. The receptors come from a woman aged 70 to 79 with acute or convalescent COVID-19.

The chain is built from TRBV5-3 and TRBJ2-2; 12 bases agree with TRBD2. TRBV5-3 is sorted into the ORF group, with uncertain function. This CDR3 comprises 17 residues. The V segment lost 4 bases and the J segment 1 base; nucleotides outside the gene matches: 5. CDR3: CARSRLAGDQNTGELFF. The CDR3 coding sequence is TGTGCCAGAAGCCGACTAGCGGGGGACCAGAACACCGGGGAGCTGTTTTTT.

The rearrangement joins TRBV3-1 (or the pseudogene TRBV3-2) to TRBJ2-2; D uncertain. The CDR3 spans 15 residues. Trimming removed 4 bases at V and 6 bases at J, with 15 bases between. Germline-derived CDR1 and CDR2 are LGHDT and YNNKEL (reference sequence). In DNA form, the CDR3 reads TGTGCCAGCAGCCCCCCGACGCGACTGGCCGGGGAGCTGTTTTTT. Encoded protein: CASSPPTRLAGELFF.

The rearrangement joins TRBV3-1 (or the pseudogene TRBV3-2) to TRBJ2-5; the match to TRBD2 covers 8 bases. The V and J ends lost 1 base and 6 bases, in that order; junction bases with no gene match: 10. The CDR3 length is 16 residues. Germline CDR1 LGHDT, CDR2 YNNKEL (reference sequence). CDR3 in amino acids: CASSQGSGGSGKTQYF. DNA for the CDR3: TGTGCCAGCAGCCAAGGCAGCGGGGGCAGTGGGAAGACCCAGTACTTC.

The chain links TRBV18 to TRBJ2-1, with D tentatively TRBD2 (5 bases). V gave up 3 bases and J gave up 4 bases, with 13 bases separating them. This CDR3 has 15 amino acids. Looked up from germline, CDR1 is KGHSH and CDR2 is LQKENI. The CDR3 is CASSPLGSEYNEQFF. CDR3 bases: TGTGCCAGCTCACCCCTAGGGAGCGAGTACAATGAGCAGTTCTTC.

J is TRBJ2-3 and V is TRBV30; tentative D call: TRBD1 (6 bases). Germline CDR1 GTSNPN, CDR2 SVGIG (reference sequence). V dropped 7 bases and J dropped 4 bases, with 9 bases sitting between them. This CDR3 is built from 11 residues. This CDR3 is CASQGSDTQYF. The CDR3, as DNA: TGTGCCTCTCAGGGGTCAGATACGCAGTATTTT.

The V gene is TRBV19, the J gene TRBJ2-1; possibly TRBD1 for D (5 bases). The V end lost 1 base, the J end lost 4 bases, and 11 bases lay between the germline ends. This CDR3 is 15 amino acids long. The germline V gene encodes CDR1 LNHDA and CDR2 SQIVND (reference sequence). The CDR3 DNA reads TGTGCCAGTAGTATAGGGGCAGGGTTTTACAATGAGCAGTTCTTC. It encodes CASSIGAGFYNEQFF.

This rearrangement joins TRBV29-1 to TRBJ2-1, with 8 bases identical to TRBD1. V lost 4 bases and J lost 15; bases outside the gene matches: 17. CDR1 and CDR2 (germline): SQVTM, ANQGSEA. CDR3 length: 14 residues. In nucleotides, the CDR3 is TGCAGCGTTGCGGCGACAGGGGACGCGAGGTGGCCGTTCTTC. Translating it yields CSVAATGDARWPFF.

This rearrangement joins TRBV6-2 or TRBV6-3 to TRBJ2-7; no clear D. V shed 4 bases and J shed 0 bases, with 19 bases lying between them. This CDR3 spans 17 amino acids. The germline gives CDR1 MNHEY, CDR2 SVGEGT. CDR3 loop: CASSLEVLRKVSYEQYF. CDR3 nucleotides: TGTGCCAGCAGTTTAGAAGTGCTGAGGAAAGTCTCCTACGAGCAGTACTTC.

V gene TRBV9 combines with J gene TRBJ1-1, with a tentative D call TRBD1 (6 bases). V was pared by 4 bases and J by 4 bases, with 14 bases between. CDR1 and CDR2 (germline): SGDLS, YYNGEE. This CDR3 region has 14 residues. In DNA form, the CDR3 reads TGTGCCAGCAGCCCCAATCCAGGGGTCACTGAAGCTTTCTTT. This sequence encodes CASSPNPGVTEAFF. Together with reference TRBV9 and TRBJ1-1, the CDR3 gives the full variable domain: DSGVTQTPKHLITATGQRVTLRCSPRSGDLSVYWYQQSLDQGLQFLIQYYNGEERAKGNILERFSAQQFPDLHSELNLSSLELGDSALYFCASSPNPGVTEAFFGQGTRLTVV.

The rearrangement joins TRBV2 to TRBJ1-5; D not certain. The germline V gene encodes CDR1 SNHLY and CDR2 FYNNEI. CDR3 length: 15 amino acids. The germline V and J ends were trimmed by 1 base and 2 bases, with 9 bases remaining between them. DNA of the CDR3: TGTGCCAGCAGTGAAGAGCGGACCGGCAATCAGCCCCAGCATTTT. Amino acid sequence: CASSEERTGNQPQHF. Variable domain in full (rest from reference TRBV2 and TRBJ1-5): EPEVTQTPSHQVTQMGQEVILRCVPISNHLYFYWYRQILGQKVEFLVSFYNNEISEKSEIFDDQFSVERPDGSNFTLKIRSTKLEDSAMYFCASSEERTGNQPQHFGDGTRLSIL.

The chain has TRBV15 and TRBJ2-5, with D possibly TRBD1 on 6 matching bases. Trimming removed 5 bases from V and 5 bases from J, with 15 bases in between. Germline-derived CDR1 and CDR2 are LNHNV and YYDKDF (reference sequence). The CDR3 has 14 amino acids. CDR3 in amino acids: CATSLVSGVETQYF. CDR3 DNA sequence: TGTGCCACCAGCTTAGTTTCAGGGGTCGAGACCCAGTACTTC.

V is TRBV9 and J is TRBJ1-4, with D possibly matching TRBD1 (6 bases). CDR1 and CDR2 from the germline V gene are SGDLS and YYNGEE. V lost 4 bases and J 4 bases, leaving 23 bases between the germline ends. This CDR3 comprises 18 residues. Here the CDR3 reads CASSRESGTPLLNEKLFF. The CDR3 nucleotides are TGTGCCAGCAGCCGAGAATCCGGGACACCACTACTTAATGAAAAACTGTTTTTT.